Shown below are 21 T cell receptor beta chains from a single sample sequenced in a study of control samples from healthy donors and cancer patients. The protocol was immunoSEQ multiplex PCR, while the TCRdb copy is restricted to in-frame clones and leaves out a portion. The data show approximately 170,000 clones, with roughly 91% seen just once and around 1.5% held by the top ten. Sample: blood. The receptors here all came from a woman aged 25 to 39 in good health.

This sequence joins TRBV19 and TRBJ2-7; 11 positions match TRBD2. Germline V gene sequence: CDR1 LNHDA, CDR2 SQIVND (reference sequence). The trim removed 3 bases at V and 5 bases at J, leaving 6 bases unmatched. This CDR3 region has 15 residues. The CDR3 is CASSISGRAENEQYF. The CDR3 DNA reads TGTGCCAGTAGTATTAGCGGGAGGGCCGAAAACGAGCAGTACTTC.

CDR3 protein: CAWSETSGRTYEQYF. In DNA form, the CDR3 reads TGTGCCTGGAGTGAGACTAGCGGGAGGACCTACGAGCAGTACTTC. The chain couples TRBV30 to TRBJ2-7; 13 bases map to TRBD2. The CDR3 is 15 residues long. Unmatched junction bases numbered 2, after V lost 1 base and J lost 2 bases. Per the germline V gene, CDR1 is GTSNPN and CDR2 is SVGIG (reference sequence). Looking up the rest from reference TRBV30 and TRBJ2-7 gives the full variable domain: SQTIHQWPATLVQPVGSPLSLECTVEGTSNPNLYWYRQAAGRGLQLLFYSVGIGQISSEVPQNLSASRPQDRQFILSSKKLLLSDSGFYLCAWSETSGRTYEQYFGPGTRLTVT.

The rearrangement joins TRBV18 to TRBJ1-5; tentatively, D is TRBD1 (5 bases). V gave up 2 bases and J gave up 3 bases, with 14 bases separating them. The CDR3 spans 16 residues. In germline, CDR1 is KGHSH, CDR2 LQKENI. Written as DNA, the CDR3 is TGTGCCAGCTCACCAGGGGGATCCACATCCAATCAGCCCCAGCATTTT. It codes for CASSPGGSTSNQPQHF.

The chain combines TRBV21-1 with TRBJ2-5; TRBD2 is the table's D call and was not checked against the DNA. TRBV21-1 is a documented pseudogene. The CDR3 is 13 amino acids. The CDR3 DNA reads TGTGCCAGCAGCAAAGAGGGGGGGGAGACCCAGTACTTC. Residues: CASSKEGGETQYF.

The chain uses TRBV10-3 and TRBJ2-3; perhaps TRBD2 as D (7 bases). The CDR3 totals 14 residues. The V gene lost 4 bases and the J gene lost 4 bases, with 12 bases spanning the gap. CDR1 is ENHRY, CDR2 SYGVKD, per germline. The CDR3 reads CAISGTGRADTQYF. For the CDR3, the DNA is TGTGCCATCAGTGGAACAGGGAGGGCAGATACGCAGTATTTT.

This chain joins TRBV20-1 and TRBJ2-3, with 7 bases lining up with TRBD1. Germline V gives CDR1 DFQATT, CDR2 SNEGSKA (reference sequence). With V trimmed by 7 bases and J by 9 bases, 7 bases remained unmatched. The CDR3 is 11 residues long. CDR3 sequence (DNA): TGCAGTGTCCAGGGGGTGGAGACGCAGTATTTT. Translated, it gives CSVQGVETQYF.

CDR3 sequence reads: CASRPHDRGRGQPQHF. The CDR3 DNA follows: TGTGCCAGTAGGCCCCACGACAGGGGGCGCGGACAGCCCCAGCATTTT. The chain joins TRBV19 to TRBJ1-5; the match to TRBD1 covers 10 bases. The CDR3 length is 16 residues. With 6 bases clipped from V and 7 bases from J, the junction kept 12 bases outside the gene matches. Per germline, CDR1 LNHDA and CDR2 SQIVND (reference sequence).

The rearrangement uses TRBV7-3 and TRBJ2-1; 8 nucleotides match TRBD2. The V segment lost 2 bases and the J segment 1 base; nucleotides outside the gene matches: 4. There are 16 residues in the CDR3. Germline lookup yields CDR1 SGHTA and CDR2 FQGTGA. CDR3 coding DNA: TGTGCCAGCAGCTTATCGTCGGGAGGGTCCTACAATGAGCAGTTCTTC. The encoded protein is CASSLSSGGSYNEQFF.

V and J are TRBV11-3 and TRBJ2-3; TRBD2 agrees at 8 bases. CDR3 length: 14 residues. V shed 2 bases, J shed 4 bases, and the junction held 2 bases outside the gene matches. Germline assignment: CDR1 SGHNT and CDR2 YENEEA. CDR3 nucleotides: TGTGCCAGCAGCTTAAGCGGGAGCCCAGATACGCAGTATTTT. Translation gives CASSLSGSPDTQYF.

The rearrangement uses TRBV25-1 and TRBJ1-2; 8 bases fit TRBD1. The CDR3 runs 13 residues. The germline V gene encodes CDR1 MGHDK and CDR2 SYGVNS. The trim removed 6 bases at V and 7 bases at J, leaving 7 bases unmatched. The CDR3 coding sequence is TGTGCCAGCAGCCCGACAGGGGCGGGTGGCTACACCTTC. Translation gives CASSPTGAGGYTF.

The rearrangement joins TRBV3-1 (or the pseudogene TRBV3-2) to TRBJ1-5, with 9 bases fitting TRBD1. V lost 3 bases and J lost 4; bases outside the gene matches: 1. CDR1 and CDR2 from the germline V gene are LGHDT and YNNKEL (reference sequence). CDR3 length: 14 residues. CDR3 region: CASSQTGGNQPQHF. CDR3 in DNA: TGTGCCAGCAGCCAGACAGGGGGGAATCAGCCCCAGCATTTT.

The J gene is TRBJ2-7, the V gene TRBV9; 7 bases line up with TRBD1. The V gene's germline CDR1 is SGDLS and CDR2 YYNGEE. CDR3 length equals 14 residues. V lost 4 bases and J lost 2; bases outside the gene matches: 6. CDR3 residues: CASSSLGQAYEQYF. CDR3 DNA sequence: TGTGCCAGCAGCTCCTTAGGACAGGCCTACGAGCAGTACTTC.

About this clone itself: The sample contains more than one DNA sequence encoding this CDR3. The rearrangement links TRBV5-1 to TRBJ1-3; no clear D. Germline assignment: CDR1 SGHRS and CDR2 YFSETQ. Trimming cost V 0 bases and J 3 bases, with 7 bases left between them. The CDR3 is 14 residues long. CDR3 amino acids: CASSLAGVGNTIYF. CDR3 sequence (DNA): TGCGCCAGCAGCTTGGCTGGGGTTGGAAACACCATATATTTT.

The chain uses TRBV7-9 and TRBJ1-3; perhaps TRBD1 as D (6 bases). The CDR3 covers 15 residues. The V gene's germline CDR1 is SEHNR and CDR2 FQNEAQ (reference sequence). V lost 3 bases and J 0 bases, leaving 9 bases between the germline ends. Here the CDR3 reads CASSFPGVSGNTIYF. CDR3 sequence (DNA): TGTGCCAGCAGCTTCCCAGGGGTCTCTGGAAACACCATATATTTT.

The chain uses TRBV15 and TRBJ2-5, with D unresolved. Trimming shortened V by 1 base and J by 2 bases, and 11 bases separated the two germline ends. CDR1 LNHNV and CDR2 YYDKDF come from the germline V gene (reference sequence). The CDR3 has 15 residues. CDR3: CATSRAFSAQETQYF. The DNA of the CDR3 is TGTGCCACCAGCAGAGCATTTTCGGCTCAAGAGACCCAGTACTTC.

The chain links TRBV29-1 to TRBJ2-5, with TRBD2 matching 11 bases. With 4 bases clipped from V and 5 bases from J, the junction kept 9 bases outside the gene matches. Germline loops: CDR1 SQVTM, CDR2 ANQGSEA. There are 15 residues in the CDR3. The CDR3 spells CSVVGISGRGETQYF. For the CDR3, the DNA is TGCAGCGTTGTAGGTATTAGCGGGAGGGGCGAGACCCAGTACTTC. Supplemented by reference TRBV29-1 and TRBJ2-5, the full variable domain reads SAVISQKPSRDICQRGTSLTIQCQVDSQVTMMFWYRQQPGQSLTLIATANQGSEATYESGFVIDKFPISRPNLTFSTLTVSNMSPEDSSIYLCSVVGISGRGETQYFGPGTRLLVL.

The rearrangement uses TRBV12-3 or TRBV12-4 and TRBJ1-1; D remains unclear. This CDR3 spans 13 amino acids. V lost 2 bases and J lost 5, with 9 bases in between. The CDR3 bases are TGTGCCAGCAGTTTAATGATCGGGACTGAAGCTTTCTTT. As protein: CASSLMIGTEAFF.

The chain employs TRBV6-5 and TRBJ1-1; a weak D match, TRBD1 (5 bases). There are 14 residues in the CDR3. The germline gives CDR1 MNHEY, CDR2 SVGAGI. Trimming removed 5 bases from V and 1 base from J, with 11 bases in between. CDR3 bases: TGTGCCAGCAGTCCGATAACAGGGAACACTGAAGCTTTCTTT. It is translated as CASSPITGNTEAFF.

The chain joins TRBV28 to TRBJ2-7, with D possibly matching TRBD1 (5 bases). This CDR3 spans 15 amino acids. Per the germline V gene, CDR1 is MDHEN and CDR2 is SYDVKM. The germline V and J ends were trimmed by 0 bases and 1 base, with 10 bases remaining between them. In nucleotides, the CDR3 is TGTGCCAGCAGTTTATGGGGGCTAGGGTCCTACGAGCAGTACTTC. Its protein is CASSLWGLGSYEQYF.

V is TRBV7-9 and J is TRBJ2-1, with D perhaps matching TRBD1 (7 bases). V lost 3 bases and J lost 6, with 12 bases in between. Germline V gene lookup returns CDR1 SEHNR and CDR2 FQNEAQ (reference sequence). This CDR3 spans 14 amino acids. CDR3 coding DNA: TGTGCCAGCAGCTTGGGGGGACAGTTCAATGAGCAGTTCTTC. It translates to CASSLGGQFNEQFF.

In DNA form, the CDR3 reads TGTGCCAGCAGCTTAGTGGGGGATTATGGCTACACCTTC. Translation gives CASSLVGDYGYTF. This chain joins TRBV7-8 and TRBJ1-2; a weak D match, TRBD1 (5 bases). The germline V gene has CDR1 SGHVS and CDR2 FQNEAQ. The CDR3 spans 13 residues. V lost 1 base, J lost 5 bases, and 8 bases lay in between.